These 23 T cell receptor beta chains originate from one sample sequenced in a study of cytomegalovirus exposure and HLA in healthy donors. This PCR relied on a set of 60 Vbeta primers and 13 Jbeta primers. Profiling relied on immunoSEQ multiplex PCR, and the TCRdb table lists in-frame clones only, not all of them. The data contain about 170,000 clones, 60% to 85% of them singletons. Sequencing used PBMCs. All receptors come from a female donor in good health and CMV-seronegative.

This chain links TRBV6-1 with TRBJ2-7; 7 bases are shared with TRBD1. The CDR3 is 15 residues long. CDR1 and CDR2 (germline): MNHNS, SASEGT. The ends lost 7 bases at V and 7 bases at J; junction bases unmatched: 16. The CDR3 is CASNAAAGGRGEQYF. As DNA, the CDR3 is TGTGCCAGCAACGCCGCGGCAGGGGGAAGGGGTGAGCAGTACTTC.

J is TRBJ2-2 and V is TRBV10-3; TRBD2 aligns across 10 bases. CDR1 and CDR2 (germline): ENHRY, SYGVKD. The CDR3 spans 15 residues. V lost 10 bases, J lost 4 bases, and 9 bases stayed unmatched. The CDR3 nucleotides are TGTGCCAGCCTCCCGAGCGGGAGGGGCACCGGGGAGCTGTTTTTT. Translating gives CASLPSGRGTGELFF.

The chain links TRBV27 to TRBJ2-7; a weak D match, TRBD2 (5 bases). CDR3 length: 14 amino acids. Germline V gene data show CDR1 as MNHEY and CDR2 as SMNVEV (reference sequence). Trimming left V 6 bases short and J 6 bases short, with 18 bases between. The DNA of the CDR3 is TGTGCCAGCAGGAGGGCAGGATCCGCCGGCGAGCAGTACTTC. Translation gives CASRRAGSAGEQYF.

This clone has only one observation. This chain joins TRBV6-5 and TRBJ1-1, with D possibly TRBD1 on 6 matching bases. The ends were cut back, 11 bases at V and 0 bases at J, with 16 bases in the middle. CDR3 length: 14 residues. Germline V gene sequence: CDR1 MNHEY, CDR2 SVGAGI. The CDR3 is CASAYGGLNTEAFF. CDR3 in DNA: TGTGCCTCTGCTTACGGGGGGCTGAACACTGAAGCTTTCTTT.

The V gene is TRBV7-2, the J gene TRBJ2-5, with D possibly matching TRBD1 (6 bases). The CDR3 runs 13 residues. V shed 6 bases and J shed 5 bases, with 13 bases lying between them. The V gene's germline CDR1 is SGHTA and CDR2 FQGNSA. CDR3 bases: TGTGCCAGCAGGAAGGACAGCTGGGAGACCCAGTACTTC. This translates into CASRKDSWETQYF.

The rearrangement links TRBV30 to TRBJ1-6; a weak D match, TRBD1 (5 bases). The ends were cut back, 4 bases at V and 9 bases at J, with 10 bases in the middle. Germline CDR1 reads GTSNPN; CDR2 reads SVGIG (reference sequence). CDR3 size: 12 residues. The CDR3 DNA sequence: TGTGCCTGGATAAGTCAGGGTTCACCCCTCCACTTT. It codes for CAWISQGSPLHF.

This clone is a singleton in its sample. This rearrangement joins TRBV7-9 to TRBJ1-4; 9 positions match TRBD1. The CDR3 consists of 18 residues. V shed 4 bases, J shed 0 bases, and the junction held 9 bases outside the gene matches. CDR1 is SEHNR and CDR2 is FQNEAQ in the germline V gene (reference sequence). CDR3 sequence reads: CASSSRDRDYATNEKLFF. The CDR3 nucleotides read TGTGCCAGCAGCTCCCGGGACAGGGACTATGCAACTAATGAAAAACTGTTTTTT.

The chain uses TRBV11-3 and TRBJ2-5; TRBD1 agrees at 10 bases. CDR1 is SGHNT and CDR2 is YENEEA in the germline V gene. J lost 11 bases, V lost 2 bases, and 8 bases had no gene match. The CDR3 contains 14 residues. CDR3 coding DNA: TGTGCCAGCAGCTTAAGACAGGGGGCATCTGAGCAGTACTTC. Protein: CASSLRQGASEQYF. Variable domain in full (rest from reference TRBV11-3 and TRBJ2-5): EAGVVQSPRYKIIEKKQPVAFWCNPISGHNTLYWYLQNLGQGPELLIRYENEEAVDDSQLPKDRFSAERLKGVDSTLKIQPAELGDSAVYLCASSLRQGASEQYFGPGTRLLVL.

This rearrangement joins TRBV30 to TRBJ2-7; 7 nucleotides line up with TRBD2. V was clipped by 4 bases and J by 2 bases; unmatched bases: 2. The CDR3 contains 12 residues. The germline V gene encodes CDR1 GTSNPN and CDR2 SVGIG (reference sequence). The CDR3 DNA is TGTGCCTGGACTAGCGGAACCTACGAGCAGTACTTC. Translated: CAWTSGTYEQYF.

The table lists this clone with a few counts. The chain combines TRBV27 with TRBJ1-5; D gene uncertain. V was cut by 2 bases and J by 7 bases, with 15 bases left in between. CDR1 MNHEY and CDR2 SMNVEV come from the germline V gene (reference sequence). This CDR3 contains 15 residues. For the CDR3, the DNA is TGTGCCAGCAGTTTAAGGTCAGGTTCAAACCAGCCCCAGCATTTT. As protein: CASSLRSGSNQPQHF.

The chain links TRBV29-1 to TRBJ2-1; D call uncertain. V was clipped by 4 bases and J by 1 base, with 11 bases between them. This CDR3 is 14 amino acids long. Germline-derived CDR1 and CDR2 are SQVTM and ANQGSEA. The DNA of the CDR3 is TGCAGCGTTGGGTCAGGAAGGTCCTACAATGAGCAGTTCTTC. Its protein product is CSVGSGRSYNEQFF.

The V and J genes are TRBV6-5 and TRBJ1-1, with 7 bases matching TRBD1. This CDR3 spans 14 amino acids. Germline CDR1 is MNHEY and CDR2 is SVGAGI. After removal of 4 bases from V and 5 bases from J, the junction contained 7 bases not matched to a gene. The CDR3 reads CASSFTFRGTEAFF. CDR3 bases: TGTGCCAGCAGTTTCACCTTCAGGGGGACTGAAGCTTTCTTT.

This chain uses TRBV27 with TRBJ2-5; TRBD1 aligns across 8 bases. Per the germline V gene, CDR1 is MNHEY and CDR2 is SMNVEV (reference sequence). The CDR3 consists of 17 residues. The junction had 16 bases not matched to a gene; V was cut back by 5 bases and J by 5 bases. Here the CDR3 DNA reads TGTGCCAGCAGTCTCTACCGTGGACAGGGCTTAGCCGAGACCCAGTACTTC. Protein product: CASSLYRGQGLAETQYF.

V gene TRBV7-3 combines with J gene TRBJ2-3; 16 bases align to TRBD2. Germline CDR1 SGHTA, CDR2 FQGTGA. Trimming removed 5 bases from V and 15 bases from J; junction bases left unmatched: 11. The CDR3 loop spans 15 amino acids. DNA of the CDR3: TGTGCCAGCAGCCCCACCGGGACTAGCGGGGGGGCCAGTTATTTT. Translating it yields CASSPTGTSGGASYF.

The genes are TRBV6-6 and TRBJ2-3; D is perhaps TRBD2 (6 bases). CDR3 length: 16 residues. The V gene lost 8 bases and the J gene lost 0 bases, with 18 bases spanning the gap. Germline V gene sequence: CDR1 MNHNY, CDR2 SVGAGI (reference sequence). The CDR3: CASQTRVAVSTDTQYF. CDR3 coding DNA: TGTGCCAGCCAAACAAGGGTAGCGGTAAGCACAGATACGCAGTATTTT.

The rearrangement uses TRBV9 and TRBJ2-7; maybe TRBD1 (7 bases). The V gene's germline CDR1 is SGDLS and CDR2 YYNGEE. V was pared by 4 bases and J by 1 base, with 18 bases between. The CDR3 extends over 16 amino acids. CDR3 nucleotide sequence: TGTGCCAGCAGCCCCGGTAGGTCAGGGGGGTCCTACGAGCAGTACTTC. Protein product: CASSPGRSGGSYEQYF.

The chain joins TRBV4-2 to TRBJ1-5, with TRBD1 as a possible D gene (5 bases). Germline V gives CDR1 LGHNA, CDR2 YNFKEQ. This CDR3 has 15 amino acids. Trimming stripped 2 bases from V and 3 bases from J, with 11 bases between. The CDR3 sequence: CASSQTGRDNQPQHF. The DNA of the CDR3 is TGTGCCAGCAGCCAAACGGGCAGGGACAATCAGCCCCAGCATTTT.

This clone was detected only a few times. V usage is TRBV5-8 and J usage is TRBJ2-7, with D perhaps TRBD1 (6 bases). V was cut by 0 bases and J by 0 bases, with 10 bases left in between. Per the germline V gene, CDR1 is SGHTS and CDR2 is YDEGEE. The CDR3 covers 15 residues. This CDR3 is CASSLGTDSSYEQYF. For the CDR3, the DNA is TGTGCCAGCAGCTTGGGGACGGACAGCTCCTACGAGCAGTACTTC.

This clone was detected only a few times. This chain links TRBV4-1 with TRBJ1-1, with D possibly being TRBD1 (6 bases). The V gene lost 3 bases and the J gene lost 7 bases, with 18 bases spanning the gap. CDR1 and CDR2 (germline): MGHRA, YSYEKL. The CDR3 spans 15 residues. In DNA form, the CDR3 reads TGCGCCAGCAGCCACCCCTATTCGGGGGGGCTTGAAGCTTTCTTT. It specifies CASSHPYSGGLEAFF.

This clone was recorded a few times. This sequence joins TRBV10-1 and TRBJ2-7, with TRBD2 identical over 9 bases. Per germline, CDR1 WNHNN and CDR2 SYGVQD (reference sequence). J was trimmed by 2 bases and V by 3 bases; bases with no gene match: 14. This CDR3 is built from 18 residues. DNA for the CDR3: TGCGCCAGCAGTGACTGGCTAGCGGGAATGTTTTCGGCCTACGAGCAGTACTTC. Translated, it gives CASSDWLAGMFSAYEQYF.

This chain connects TRBV28 to TRBJ2-7; D gene uncertain. V was shortened by 5 bases and J by 4 bases, with 9 bases between the two germline ends. CDR3 size: 12 residues. From germline, CDR1 is MDHEN and CDR2 SYDVKM. The CDR3 here is CASSHTPYEQYF. Here the CDR3 DNA reads TGTGCCAGCAGTCACACACCGTACGAGCAGTACTTC. The variable domain in full, completed from reference TRBV28 and TRBJ2-7, reads DVKVTQSSRYLVKRTGEKVFLECVQDMDHENMFWYRQDPGLGLRLIYFSYDVKMKEKGDIPEGYSVSREKKERFSLILESASTNQTSMYLCASSHTPYEQYFGPGTRLTVT.

On this clone: In the same sample, other DNA sequences code for this CDR3. The V call is TRBV5-1, the J call TRBJ1-3; no clear D. The CDR3 runs to 15 residues. V was pared by 1 base and J by 0 bases, with 8 bases between. Germline values: CDR1 SGHRS, CDR2 YFSETQ. For the CDR3, the DNA is TGCGCCAGCAGCTTGTCGGGGAACTCTGGAAACACCATATATTTT. It is translated as CASSLSGNSGNTIYF.

The rearrangement joins TRBV6-5 to TRBJ2-7, with no clear D. This CDR3 is 12 amino acids long. V lost 4 bases, J lost 5 bases, and 9 bases lay in between. CDR1 and CDR2 (germline): MNHEY, SVGAGI. The CDR3 is CASSSPPDEQYF. CDR3 nucleotide sequence: TGTGCCAGCAGTTCCCCCCCGGACGAGCAGTACTTC.